These T cell receptor beta chains were read from a single sample in a study of cytomegalovirus exposure and HLA in healthy donors. Libraries were prepared by immunoSEQ multiplex PCR; TCRdb keeps only in-frame clonotypes and omits some of them. Of over 70,000 clones listed, 80% are singletons. The sample was PBMCs. The receptors were gathered from a man aged 45-60 years in good health and CMV-seropositive. Both conserved end residues are part of each CDR3. Each record gives: V gene, J gene, CDR3 protein.

V gene: TRBV5-4; J gene: TRBJ2-5; CDR3 protein: CASSSGVEGTQYF
V gene: TRBV7-9; J gene: TRBJ1-3; CDR3 protein: CASSLDRQRNTIYF
V gene: TRBV6-1; J gene: TRBJ1-2; CDR3 protein: CASSGGQYGYTF
V gene: TRBV18; J gene: TRBJ1-1; CDR3 protein: CASSGQKNTEAFF
V gene: TRBV5-1; J gene: TRBJ2-4; CDR3 protein: CASSRGASDIQYF
V gene: TRBV19; J gene: TRBJ1-1; CDR3 protein: CASSRPGLNTEAFF
V gene: TRBV6-1; J gene: TRBJ1-5; CDR3 protein: CASTQGQGAGQPQHF
V gene: TRBV7-9; J gene: TRBJ2-1; CDR3 protein: CSIGPGREGRNEQFF
V gene: TRBV30; J gene: TRBJ1-3; CDR3 protein: CAWNGISGNTIYF
V gene: TRBV5-1; J gene: -; CDR3 protein: CASRVMTGDYEQYF
V gene: TRBV4-2; J gene: TRBJ2-3; CDR3 protein: CASSLSTSGSPDTQYF
V gene: TRBV18; J gene: TRBJ1-6; CDR3 protein: CASSPDSLDSPLHF
V gene: TRBV30; J gene: TRBJ1-2; CDR3 protein: CAWQPFSGQNRYTF
V gene: TRBV6-1; J gene: TRBJ2-2; CDR3 protein: CAVSSGDAGELFF
V gene: TRBV10-3; J gene: TRBJ1-5; CDR3 protein: CAISEQGVSNQPQHF
V gene: TRBV7-9; J gene: TRBJ1-5; CDR3 protein: CASSSGTSNQPQHF
V gene: TRBV10-1; J gene: TRBJ2-3; CDR3 protein: CASSESGPSGTDTQYF
V gene: TRBV19; J gene: TRBJ1-5; CDR3 protein: CASSIWTGDQPQHF
V gene: TRBV5-1; J gene: TRBJ2-3; CDR3 protein: CASSLEPLAGNTDTQYF
V gene: TRBV10-3; J gene: TRBJ2-7; CDR3 protein: CAISESQGAYEQYF
V gene: TRBV11-2; J gene: TRBJ2-5; CDR3 protein: CASSLATGGKETQYF
V gene: TRBV9; J gene: TRBJ2-5; CDR3 protein: CASSVMAGEETQYF
V gene: TRBV5-1; J gene: TRBJ2-3; CDR3 protein: CASSSSAGTSGKMSTDTQYF
V gene: TRBV4-1; J gene: TRBJ2-6; CDR3 protein: CASSPSAGGANGLTF
V gene: TRBV4-1; J gene: -; CDR3 protein: CASSFGTGGDEQYF
V gene: TRBV7-6; J gene: TRBJ2-5; CDR3 protein: CASSRTGRETQYF
V gene: TRBV30; J gene: TRBJ1-2; CDR3 protein: CAWSSDGLYGYTF
V gene: TRBV10-3; J gene: TRBJ1-2; CDR3 protein: CAIRGRGINYGYTF
V gene: TRBV6-1; J gene: TRBJ1-2; CDR3 protein: CASRRGFQDNYGYTF
V gene: TRBV18; J gene: TRBJ2-3; CDR3 protein: CASSPRTAQTDTQYF
V gene: TRBV2; J gene: TRBJ2-7; CDR3 protein: CASSEAGGRGVYEQYF
V gene: TRBV7-3; J gene: TRBJ2-2; CDR3 protein: CASSRTGRVGELFF
V gene: TRBV7-9; J gene: TRBJ1-2; CDR3 protein: CASSPPPNYGYTF
V gene: TRBV6-6; J gene: TRBJ2-6; CDR3 protein: CASSYPTRGGANVLTF
V gene: TRBV2; J gene: TRBJ2-1; CDR3 protein: CASRDRGSYNEQFF
V gene: TRBV7-9; J gene: TRBJ1-2; CDR3 protein: CASTDLGGLWGYTF
V gene: TRBV19; J gene: TRBJ2-2; CDR3 protein: CASSIAGGRGNTGELFF
V gene: TRBV13; J gene: TRBJ2-3; CDR3 protein: CASSLGYTQYF
V gene: TRBV7-2; J gene: TRBJ2-3; CDR3 protein: CASSHGLAGDTDTQYF
V gene: TRBV4-1; J gene: TRBJ1-5; CDR3 protein: CASSPYGGGGNQPQHF
V gene: TRBV9; J gene: TRBJ2-5; CDR3 protein: CASSVAGTETQYF
V gene: TRBV4-2; J gene: TRBJ2-2; CDR3 protein: CASSQDLPLAGVTGELFF
V gene: TRBV30; J gene: TRBJ1-5; CDR3 protein: CAWNVGPNQPQHF
V gene: TRBV7-3; J gene: TRBJ1-1; CDR3 protein: CASSSLGQGTEAFF
V gene: TRBV11-2; J gene: TRBJ2-5; CDR3 protein: CASRLTAYQETQYF
V gene: TRBV29-1; J gene: TRBJ2-5; CDR3 protein: CSVATSGIQETQYF
V gene: TRBV7-9; J gene: TRBJ1-1; CDR3 protein: CASSFDRVNTEAFF
V gene: TRBV30; J gene: TRBJ1-3; CDR3 protein: CAWIGSSGNTIYF
V gene: TRBV6-4; J gene: TRBJ2-1; CDR3 protein: CASSPTSGKAGDEQFF
V gene: TRBV30; J gene: TRBJ2-3; CDR3 protein: CAWSVLPSGTWSDTQYF
V gene: TRBV5-6; J gene: TRBJ1-1; CDR3 protein: CASSFLGQGNTEAFF
V gene: TRBV2; J gene: TRBJ2-4; CDR3 protein: CASQRETKNIQYF
V gene: TRBV5-4; J gene: TRBJ1-2; CDR3 protein: CASSFSGGGYTF